What follows is one TCR beta chain and its context. Its antigen is currently unknown. These data belong to a study of vaccination effects on CD4 cells after COVID-19. Study-level points and caveats: In vaccinees who were healthy, merely 1 out of 255 vaccine-induced clones cross-reacted with common cold coronaviruses.

Generated by immunoSEQ multiplex PCR, the TCRdb table keeps only in-frame clones and is missing some. The data contain about 31,000 clones, approximately 68% of them seen just once; the ten biggest clones take up approximately 8.2%. CD4+ T cells specific for antigen were expanded with viral peptide pools by the ViraFEST assay before sequencing. At the end of about 9 days of culture, CD4+ T cells were isolated. Subjects were given two BNT162b2 or mRNA-1273 vaccine doses. Days 3 and 7 were when half the medium was replaced with IL-2 medium. Germline V lookup: CDR1 SEHNR, CDR2 FQNEAQ (reference sequence). V shed 3 bases and J shed 9 bases, with 8 bases lying between them. The CDR3 is made up of 11 amino acids.

This clonotype was obtained from a human donor who received a COVID-19 vaccine. The chain is built from TRBV7-9 and TRBJ1-1; D uncertain. This material consisted of CD4+ T cells from PBMCs cultured with SARS-CoV-2 spike peptides, taken after COVID-19 vaccination. The chain's CDR3 is CASSLVGKAFF. In nucleotides, the CDR3 is TGTGCCAGCAGCTTGGTCGGTAAAGCTTTCTTT.